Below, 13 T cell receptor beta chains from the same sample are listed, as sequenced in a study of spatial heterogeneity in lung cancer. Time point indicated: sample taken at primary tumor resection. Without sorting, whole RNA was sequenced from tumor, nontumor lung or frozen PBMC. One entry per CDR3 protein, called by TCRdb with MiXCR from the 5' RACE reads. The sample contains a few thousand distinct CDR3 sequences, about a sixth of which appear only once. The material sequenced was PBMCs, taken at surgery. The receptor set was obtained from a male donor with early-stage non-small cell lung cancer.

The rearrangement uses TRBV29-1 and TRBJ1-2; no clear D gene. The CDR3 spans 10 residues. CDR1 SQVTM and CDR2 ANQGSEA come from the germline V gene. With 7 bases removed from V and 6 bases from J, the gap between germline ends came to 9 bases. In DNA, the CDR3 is TGCAGCGCCCTCGATGATGGCTACACCTTC. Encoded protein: CSALDDGYTF.

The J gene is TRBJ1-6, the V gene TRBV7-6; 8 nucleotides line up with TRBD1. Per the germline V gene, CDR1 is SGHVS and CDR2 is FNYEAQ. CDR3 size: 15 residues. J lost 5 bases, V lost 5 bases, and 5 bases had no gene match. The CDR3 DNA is TGTGCCAGCAGCCAAACAGGGGGAAATAATTCACCCCTCCACTTT. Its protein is CASSQTGGNNSPLHF.

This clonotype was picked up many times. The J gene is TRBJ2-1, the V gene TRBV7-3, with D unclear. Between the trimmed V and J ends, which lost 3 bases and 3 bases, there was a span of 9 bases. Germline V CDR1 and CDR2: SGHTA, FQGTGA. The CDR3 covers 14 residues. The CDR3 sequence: CASSFGPYYNEQFF. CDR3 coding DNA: TGTGCCAGCAGCTTTGGGCCCTACTACAATGAGCAGTTCTTC. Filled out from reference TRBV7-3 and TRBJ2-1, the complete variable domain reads GAGVSQTPSNKVTEKGKYVELRCDPISGHTALYWYRQSLGQGPEFLIYFQGTGAADDSGLPNDRFFAVRPEGSVSTLKIQRTERGDSAVYLCASSFGPYYNEQFFGPGTRLTVL.

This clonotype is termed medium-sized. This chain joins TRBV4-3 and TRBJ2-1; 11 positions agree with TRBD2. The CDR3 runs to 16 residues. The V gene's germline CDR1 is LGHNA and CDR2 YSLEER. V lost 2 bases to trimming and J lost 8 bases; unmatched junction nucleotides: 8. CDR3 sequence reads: CASSQRNSGGVDEQFF. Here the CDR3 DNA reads TGCGCCAGCAGCCAAAGGAATAGCGGGGGGGTCGATGAGCAGTTCTTC.

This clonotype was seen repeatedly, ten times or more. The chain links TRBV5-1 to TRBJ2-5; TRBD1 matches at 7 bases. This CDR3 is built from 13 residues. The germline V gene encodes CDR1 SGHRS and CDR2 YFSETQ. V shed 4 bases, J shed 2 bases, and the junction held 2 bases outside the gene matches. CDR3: CASSKGQQETQYF. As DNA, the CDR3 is TGCGCCAGCAGCAAGGGACAGCAAGAGACCCAGTACTTC.

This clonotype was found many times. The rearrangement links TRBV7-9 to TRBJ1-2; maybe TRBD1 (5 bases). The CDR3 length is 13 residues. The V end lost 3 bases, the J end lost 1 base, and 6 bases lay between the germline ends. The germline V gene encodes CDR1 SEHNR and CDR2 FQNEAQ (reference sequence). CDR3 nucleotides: TGTGCCAGCAGCTTGGACAATAACTATGGCTACACCTTC. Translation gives CASSLDNNYGYTF.

CDR3 nucleotides: TGTGCCAGCAGCGAGGACAGGGGCACAGATACGCAGTATTTT. The encoded protein is CASSEDRGTDTQYF. V usage is TRBV9 and J usage is TRBJ2-3, with 8 bases matching TRBD1. J lost 1 base, V lost 3 bases, and 1 base had no gene match. CDR1 is SGDLS, CDR2 YYNGEE, per germline. There are 14 residues in the CDR3.

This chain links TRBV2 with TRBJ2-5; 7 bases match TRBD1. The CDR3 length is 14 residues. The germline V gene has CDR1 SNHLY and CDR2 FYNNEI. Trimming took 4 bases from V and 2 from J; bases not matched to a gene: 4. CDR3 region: CASSGSTGQETQYF. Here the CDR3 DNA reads TGTGCCAGCAGTGGATCGACAGGGCAAGAGACCCAGTACTTC.

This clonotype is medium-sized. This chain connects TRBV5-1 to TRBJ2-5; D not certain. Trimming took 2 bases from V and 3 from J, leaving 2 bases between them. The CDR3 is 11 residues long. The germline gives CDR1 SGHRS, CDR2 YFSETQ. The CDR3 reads CASSFEETQYF. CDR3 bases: TGCGCCAGCAGCTTTGAAGAGACCCAGTACTTC.

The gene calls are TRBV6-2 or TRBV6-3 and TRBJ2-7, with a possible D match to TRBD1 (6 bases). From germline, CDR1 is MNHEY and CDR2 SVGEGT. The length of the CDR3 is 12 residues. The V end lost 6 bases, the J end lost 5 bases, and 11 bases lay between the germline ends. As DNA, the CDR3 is TGTGCCAGCAGCTCAGGGGACCACGAGCAGTACTTC. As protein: CASSSGDHEQYF.

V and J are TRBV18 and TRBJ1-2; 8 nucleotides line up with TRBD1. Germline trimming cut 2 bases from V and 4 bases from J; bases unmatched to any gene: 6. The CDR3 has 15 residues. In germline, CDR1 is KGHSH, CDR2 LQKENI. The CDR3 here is CASSPSQGDVYGYTF. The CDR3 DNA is TGTGCCAGCTCACCATCACAGGGGGACGTCTATGGCTACACCTTC.

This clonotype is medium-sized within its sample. DNA of the CDR3: TGTGCCAGCAGGGGACAGGTTTATGGCTACACCTTC. Amino acids: CASRGQVYGYTF. This rearrangement joins TRBV5-5 to TRBJ1-2; TRBD1 matches 8 bases. The germline V gene encodes CDR1 SGHKS and CDR2 YYEKEE (reference sequence). The CDR3 spans 12 residues. The V gene end was trimmed by 5 bases and the J gene end by 5 bases; junction bases not matched to a gene: 2.

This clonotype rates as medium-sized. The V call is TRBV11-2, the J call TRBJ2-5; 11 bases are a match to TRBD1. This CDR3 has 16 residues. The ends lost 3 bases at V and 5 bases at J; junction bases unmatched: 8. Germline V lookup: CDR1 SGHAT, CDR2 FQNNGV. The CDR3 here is CASSFAGTGGSETQYF. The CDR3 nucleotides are TGTGCCAGCAGCTTTGCCGGGACAGGGGGGTCGGAGACCCAGTACTTC.